Ten or more counts support the clone carrying this TCR beta chain. No antigen is known for it. TCRdb independently ran MiXCR on the reads; one entry per CDR3 protein. The table has over 100,000 distinct CDR3 sequences, about 9.4% seen once. The sample originates from a study of T cell repertoires in cytomegalovirus infection. In the study overall: Both CMV infection and a matching HLA type were indicated by public TCR beta signatures. Study-level points and caveats: The study identified carriers of CMV plus the relevant HLA from cumulative public TCR beta family frequency. The response measured ex vivo was dominated by TCR beta clonotypes (HLA-C-restricted and CMV-specific).

Per germline, CDR1 MNHEY and CDR2 SMNVEV (reference sequence). This CDR3 comprises 16 residues. Trimming left V 0 bases short and J 0 bases short, with 11 bases between. The chain couples TRBV27 to TRBJ1-2; D is uncertain. The sample was PBMCs, sequenced either directly or after in vitro stimulation (not recorded which). The TCR sequence derives from a human donor in good health (CMV status not recorded). Some clones in this sample may be carry-over from other donors' samples. The CDR3 spells CASSLSRTEANYGYTF. CDR3 bases: TGTGCCAGCAGTTTATCTAGGACCGAAGCTAACTATGGCTACACCTTC.